This T cell receptor beta chain is drawn from a study of T cells in Graves' hyperthyroidism and ophthalmopathy. The CDR3 regions of TCR beta were amplified from RNA transcripts. First-round RT-PCR targeting the TCR CDR3 was performed with the HTBI primer set. Using its own MiXCR run on the multiplex PCR reads, TCRdb lists one record per CDR3 protein. The sample lists about 580,000 distinct CDR3 sequences, around 45% occurring once. With 4 bases clipped from V and 6 bases from J, the junction kept 10 bases outside the gene matches. CDR1 and CDR2 (germline): SQVTM, ANQGSEA. The CDR3 loop spans 14 amino acids.

Sequencing used peripheral blood or thyroid tissue (not recorded which). The chain carries TRBV29-1 and TRBJ1-2; 8 positions agree with TRBD1. The TCR was taken from a woman aged 18-35 years with Graves' hyperthyroidism. Here the CDR3 reads CSVAVFGQGDGYTF. The CDR3 nucleotides read TGCAGCGTTGCGGTCTTCGGACAGGGCGATGGCTACACCTTC.